The clone carrying this T cell receptor (beta chain) was seen only a few times. Its antigen is as yet unknown. The sample comes from a study of T cells after yellow fever vaccination. On the study more broadly: SMART-Seq v4 Ultra Low Input handled preparation of low-cell-number fractions.

5'RACE template switching produced TCR cDNA carrying a universal primer site and UMIs. TCRdb reprocessed the 5' RACE reads via MiXCR and lists one record per CDR3 protein. Seen here are more than 200,000 distinct CDR3 sequences, approximately 3.5% observed once, and the top ten hold about 19%. General study results and limits: Among primary-vaccination clones, most reappeared after the booster, at almost 98% for CD4 and around 90% for CD8. A minor fraction of clonotypes spanned both CD4 and CD8 compartments.

CDR1 is LGHNA, CDR2 YNFKEQ, per germline. The CDR3 runs 14 residues. Trimming removed 2 bases from V and 2 bases from J, with 8 bases in between. The sample consisted of PBMCs, taken 15 days after the yellow fever booster vaccination. The sequence came from a man younger than 35 who received the YFV17D yellow fever vaccine. This chain links TRBV4-2 with TRBJ2-3; the D is unclear. The CDR3 DNA is TGTGCCAGCAGCCAAAAGATCCCCACAGATACGCAGTATTTT. This translates into CASSQKIPTDTQYF.